These 18 T cell receptor beta chains originate from one sample sequenced in a study of T cell clusters in autoimmune cytopenias. One tube held mixed TRB-A and TRB-B primer pools for touch-down PCR. Using the multiplex PCR reads, TCRdb records one entry per CDR3 protein without DNA. Recorded for this sample: under 9,000 distinct CDR3 sequences. TRB amplification used 250 ng of peripheral blood genomic DNA. Sequencing was performed on peripheral blood. The receptors stem from a human donor with an autoimmune cytopenia or autoimmune hepatitis (not recorded which).

The chain is built from TRBV12-3 or TRBV12-4 and TRBJ1-2; lacking DNA, the TRBD1 call made by TCRdb goes unchecked. The CDR3 extends over 13 amino acids. CDR3 loop: CASSLKDNGGYTF.

This clonotype is deemed medium-sized by its frequency. The rearrangement links TRBV29-1 to TRBJ1-1; TCRdb calls TRBD1, which cannot be checked without DNA. The CDR3 runs 12 residues. Germline V gene sequence: CDR1 SQVTM, CDR2 ANQGSEA. CDR3 in amino acids: CSVESGAAEAFF.

The rearrangement links TRBV6-5 to TRBJ2-7. The CDR3 extends over 14 amino acids. Germline V CDR1 and CDR2: MNHEY, SVGAGI. CDR3: CASRSSPKDYEQYF.

The chain is built from TRBV5-6 and TRBJ1-5. CDR1 is SGHDT and CDR2 is YYEEEE in the germline V gene. This CDR3 is built from 15 residues. This CDR3 is CASSDSDDSNQPQHF.

The chain combines TRBV7-6 with TRBJ2-6. The germline gives CDR1 SGHVS, CDR2 FNYEAQ. The CDR3 consists of 15 residues. The CDR3 here is CASSLNSLGANVLTF.

Measured by frequency, this clonotype is medium-sized. The J gene is TRBJ2-3, the V gene TRBV10-3; the TRBD2 assignment by TCRdb is unverifiable without DNA. Germline assignment: CDR1 ENHRY and CDR2 SYGVKD. The CDR3 runs to 16 residues. The CDR3 protein is CAISERLAGEEQTQYF.

The V gene is TRBV15, the J gene TRBJ1-1. Germline values: CDR1 LNHNV, CDR2 YYDKDF (reference sequence). CDR3 size: 16 residues. CDR3: CATSRRGFSQNTEAFF.

The genes are TRBV7-2 and TRBJ2-2. In germline, CDR1 is SGHTA, CDR2 FQGNSA. There are 12 residues in the CDR3. CDR3 amino acids: CASSFPVGELFF.

The gene calls are TRBV15 and TRBJ2-1; the D call from TCRdb, TRBD2, cannot be confirmed without DNA. The CDR3 totals 12 residues. The germline V gene encodes CDR1 LNHNV and CDR2 YYDKDF (reference sequence). CDR3 in amino acids: CAASLPHGEQFF.

The chain links TRBV5-4 to TRBJ2-7; there is no DNA to check the TCRdb D call of TRBD1. The CDR3 length is 14 residues. Germline V lookup: CDR1 SGHNT, CDR2 YYREEE (reference sequence). CDR3 sequence reads: CASSSTDGNYEQYF.

This clonotype is deemed medium-sized (0.01 to 0.1%) by its frequency. The rearrangement joins TRBV6-1 to TRBJ2-7. Germline CDR1 reads MNHNS; CDR2 reads SASEGT. The CDR3 runs to 14 residues. The CDR3 sequence: CASTRVRSSYEQYF.

The chain links TRBV6-5 to TRBJ1-5. This CDR3 contains 14 residues. Germline values: CDR1 MNHEY, CDR2 SVGAGI. This CDR3 is CASTVIFSNQPQHF.

The gene calls are TRBV5-4 and TRBJ1-2. The CDR3 length is 14 residues. Looked up from germline, CDR1 is SGHNT and CDR2 is YYREEE (reference sequence). The CDR3 region is CASSLVGQYYGYTF.

This clonotype is identified as medium-sized from frequency. The gene calls are TRBV19 and TRBJ1-4. Germline V lookup: CDR1 LNHDA, CDR2 SQIVND (reference sequence). The CDR3 length is 14 residues. Here the CDR3 reads CASSSRLPNEKLFF.

V and J are TRBV19 and TRBJ1-2; without DNA, the TCRdb call of TRBD1 cannot be checked. From germline, CDR1 is LNHDA and CDR2 SQIVND (reference sequence). The CDR3 sequence is 17 residues long. CDR3 amino acids: CASSTPGTGGPNYGYTF.

By frequency, this clonotype registers medium-sized. This chain joins TRBV6-1 and TRBJ2-2; the TCRdb call, TRBD1, lacks DNA for checking. The CDR3 sequence is 13 residues long. CDR1 is MNHNS, CDR2 SASEGT, per germline. CDR3 protein: CASNRIHTGELFF.

This clonotype is identified as medium-sized from frequency. The rearrangement links TRBV12-3 or TRBV12-4 to TRBJ2-3. This CDR3 region has 13 residues. The CDR3 reads CASSTLGTDTQYF.

The chain employs TRBV28 and TRBJ2-3; TCRdb lists TRBD1, though no DNA is available to test this call. The CDR3 length is 18 residues. The germline V gene encodes CDR1 MDHEN and CDR2 SYDVKM. Here the CDR3 reads CASSGWAGVPGGTDTQYF.